Listed here are 28 T cell receptor beta chains from one sample, sequenced in a study of blood T cell repertoires in COVID-19. Produced via immunoSEQ multiplex PCR; TCRdb's table is partial and in-frame only. The sample shows 30,000 to 45,000 clones, over 75% of them seen only once. The specimen sequenced was peripheral blood. The receptors shown here come from a human donor in a cohort sampled during active COVID-19.

The V gene is TRBV2, the J gene TRBJ1-3; 7 bases are shared with TRBD1. CDR3 size: 15 residues. The germline gives CDR1 SNHLY, CDR2 FYNNEI. Trimming took 8 bases from V and 0 from J; bases not matched to a gene: 7. The CDR3 loop is CASFGQAVSGNTIYF. The CDR3 nucleotides read TGTGCCAGCTTCGGACAGGCCGTCTCTGGAAACACCATATATTTT. The full variable domain, rest sourced from reference TRBV2 and TRBJ1-3, is EPEVTQTPSHQVTQMGQEVILRCVPISNHLYFYWYRQILGQKVEFLVSFYNNEISEKSEIFDDQFSVERPDGSNFTLKIRSTKLEDSAMYFCASFGQAVSGNTIYFGEGSWLTVV.

V is TRBV9 and J is TRBJ2-6; 8 bases fit TRBD1. Per the germline V gene, CDR1 is SGDLS and CDR2 is YYNGEE. This CDR3 comprises 17 residues. Trimming took 3 bases from V and 0 from J; bases not matched to a gene: 5. In nucleotides, the CDR3 is TGTGCCAGCAGCGCGGACAGGGCTTACTCTGGGGCCAACGTCCTGACTTTC. Translating it yields CASSADRAYSGANVLTF. The full variable domain, completed using reference TRBV9 and TRBJ2-6, is DSGVTQTPKHLITATGQRVTLRCSPRSGDLSVYWYQQSLDQGLQFLIQYYNGEERAKGNILERFSAQQFPDLHSELNLSSLELGDSALYFCASSADRAYSGANVLTFGAGSRLTVL.

This rearrangement joins TRBV6-6 to TRBJ2-7; 15 bases are shared with TRBD2. Looked up from germline, CDR1 is MNHNY and CDR2 is SVGAGI (reference sequence). The CDR3 is 16 amino acids. With V trimmed by 7 bases and J by 6 bases, 10 bases remained unmatched. The CDR3 here is CASTPTRTSGRGEQYF. The CDR3 nucleotides are TGTGCCAGCACCCCGACCAGGACTAGCGGGAGGGGCGAGCAGTACTTC.

The chain uses TRBV6-5 and TRBJ2-2, with 10 bases lining up with TRBD1. J was trimmed by 6 bases and V by 6 bases; bases with no gene match: 4. The CDR3 is made up of 14 amino acids. CDR1 is MNHEY and CDR2 is SVGAGI in the germline V gene. CDR3 bases: TGTGCCAGCAGACGGGACAGGGGTCCCGGGGAGCTGTTTTTT. Residues: CASRRDRGPGELFF.

This clone was observed a single time. This chain joins TRBV6-4 and TRBJ2-3; tentative D call: TRBD2 (6 bases). Germline CDR1 is MRHNA and CDR2 is SNTAGT. Between the trimmed V and J ends, which lost 1 base and 2 bases, there was a span of 10 bases. The CDR3 has 15 residues. The CDR3 loop is CASSDFAGNTDTQYF. CDR3 nucleotides: TGTGCCAGCAGTGACTTCGCGGGAAACACAGATACGCAGTATTTT.

The chain has TRBV25-1 and TRBJ1-4; D call uncertain. Trimming shortened V by 5 bases and J by 0 bases, and 10 bases separated the two germline ends. This CDR3 has 15 residues. Germline CDR1 reads MGHDK; CDR2 reads SYGVNS. CDR3 sequence reads: CASSSLGSTNEKLFF. CDR3 sequence (DNA): TGTGCCAGCAGTTCCCTCGGGTCAACTAATGAAAAACTGTTTTTT.

The chain uses TRBV5-1 and TRBJ2-5, with 12 positions matching TRBD2. The V segment lost 4 bases and the J segment 0 bases; nucleotides outside the gene matches: 4. CDR1 and CDR2 (germline): SGHRS, YFSETQ. The CDR3 sequence is 16 residues long. In nucleotides, the CDR3 is TGCGCCAGCAGCCTACGACTAGCGGGAGACCAAGAGACCCAGTACTTC. Its translation: CASSLRLAGDQETQYF.

Written as DNA, the CDR3 is TGTGCCAGCAGGGGTACAGGAGAACACCGGGAGCTGTTTTTT. Protein: CASRGTGEHRELFF. V gene TRBV27 combines with J gene TRBJ2-2; D is possibly TRBD1 (5 bases). Trimming pared 6 bases from V and 9 bases from J, leaving 17 bases between. The CDR3 sequence is 14 residues long. Germline values: CDR1 MNHEY, CDR2 SMNVEV (reference sequence).

The V call is TRBV6-2 or TRBV6-3, the J call TRBJ2-1; 11 nucleotides match TRBD1. The germline V gene encodes CDR1 MNHEY and CDR2 SVGEGT. There are 15 residues in the CDR3. Trimming at V came to 2 bases and at J to 7 bases, leaving 4 bases not matched to a gene. The CDR3 reads CASSYRTGGGNEQFF. Here the CDR3 DNA reads TGTGCCAGCAGTTACAGGACAGGGGGCGGAAATGAGCAGTTCTTC.

The chain recombines TRBV27 with TRBJ2-3; 7 bases are a match to TRBD2. CDR1 MNHEY and CDR2 SMNVEV come from the germline V gene (reference sequence). CDR3 length equals 14 residues. Trimming at V came to 6 bases and at J to 2 bases, leaving 5 bases not matched to a gene. CDR3 DNA: TGTGCCAGCAGGCGAGCGGGGTTCACAGATACGCAGTATTTT. It translates to CASRRAGFTDTQYF.

V usage is TRBV20-1 and J usage is TRBJ1-2; D gene unclear. V lost 6 bases to trimming and J lost 6 bases, with 11 bases between them. This CDR3 contains 11 residues. CDR1 is DFQATT and CDR2 is SNEGSKA in the germline V gene (reference sequence). CDR3 residues: CSAADGNGYTF. As DNA, the CDR3 is TGCAGTGCCGCGGACGGGAATGGCTACACCTTC.

This chain connects TRBV18 to TRBJ1-2; tentatively, D is TRBD1 (6 bases). CDR3 length: 13 residues. In germline, CDR1 is KGHSH, CDR2 LQKENI. Deletions cut 3 bases from V and 5 bases from J, with 10 bases between. The DNA of the CDR3 is TGTGCCAGCTCACCGGGGACAACTTATGGCTACACCTTC. As protein: CASSPGTTYGYTF.

The chain links TRBV9 to TRBJ2-4; TRBD2 matches 16 bases. CDR3 size: 20 residues. V shed 4 bases and J 0 bases; nucleotides not matched to a gene: 10. Per germline, CDR1 SGDLS and CDR2 YYNGEE. The CDR3 DNA reads TGTGCCAGCAGCCCAGACGGGACTAGCGGGAGGGGGATAGCCAAAAACATTCAGTACTTC. As protein: CASSPDGTSGRGIAKNIQYF.

This chain uses TRBV7-3 with TRBJ2-2; a weak D match, TRBD2 (6 bases). Deletions cut 6 bases from V and 3 bases from J, with 14 bases between. Germline V lookup: CDR1 SGHTA, CDR2 FQGTGA. This CDR3 has 15 residues. The CDR3 region has the DNA TGTGCCAGCAGTAGTGGCGGGAAACACACCGGGGAGCTGTTTTTT. Translating gives CASSSGGKHTGELFF. Filled out from reference TRBV7-3 and TRBJ2-2, the complete variable domain reads GAGVSQTPSNKVTEKGKYVELRCDPISGHTALYWYRQSLGQGPEFLIYFQGTGAADDSGLPNDRFFAVRPEGSVSTLKIQRTERGDSAVYLCASSSGGKHTGELFFGEGSRLTVL.

The chain has TRBV2 and TRBJ2-7; tentative D call: TRBD2 (6 bases). CDR1 is SNHLY, CDR2 FYNNEI, per germline. V gave up 8 bases and J gave up 4 bases, with 18 bases separating them. The CDR3 totals 14 residues. The CDR3 reads CASATGTGGYEQYF. CDR3 nucleotide sequence: TGTGCCAGCGCCACCGGGACTGGGGGGTACGAGCAGTACTTC. The entire variable domain, with the rest obtained from reference TRBV2 and TRBJ2-7, is as follows: EPEVTQTPSHQVTQMGQEVILRCVPISNHLYFYWYRQILGQKVEFLVSFYNNEISEKSEIFDDQFSVERPDGSNFTLKIRSTKLEDSAMYFCASATGTGGYEQYFGPGTRLTVT.

V is TRBV5-6 and J is TRBJ2-1; 8 bases align to TRBD1. Unmatched junction bases numbered 3, after V lost 4 bases and J lost 6 bases. From germline, CDR1 is SGHDT and CDR2 YYEEEE. This CDR3 contains 13 residues. The CDR3 protein is CASSRTGGNEQFF. CDR3 nucleotide sequence: TGTGCCAGCAGCCGAACAGGGGGCAATGAGCAGTTCTTC.

V gene TRBV5-5 combines with J gene TRBJ1-5, with D tentatively TRBD1 (5 bases). The germline V and J ends were trimmed by 6 bases and 5 bases, with 12 bases remaining between them. The CDR3 is 13 residues long. Germline lookup yields CDR1 SGHKS and CDR2 YYEKEE (reference sequence). The CDR3 spells CASTRTGDQPQHF. The CDR3 nucleotides read TGTGCCAGCACTCGGACGGGGGATCAGCCCCAGCATTTT.

This chain links TRBV7-9 with TRBJ1-5; possible D gene TRBD1, 5 bases. Germline CDR1 reads SEHNR; CDR2 reads FQNEAQ (reference sequence). The CDR3 has 15 residues. Between the trimmed V and J ends, which lost 5 bases and 3 bases, there was a span of 14 bases. CDR3 sequence: CASSLSDSNNQPQHF. CDR3 in DNA: TGTGCCAGCAGCCTCTCAGACAGCAACAATCAGCCCCAGCATTTT. The full variable domain, its missing parts supplied by reference TRBV7-9 and TRBJ1-5, is DTGVSQNPRHKITKRGQNVTFRCDPISEHNRLYWYRQTLGQGPEFLTYFQNEAQLEKSRLLSDRFSAERPKGSFSTLEIQRTEQGDSAMYLCASSLSDSNNQPQHFGDGTRLSIL.

The chain links TRBV29-1 to TRBJ2-2; 13 bases match TRBD2. V shed 6 bases and J 2 bases; nucleotides not matched to a gene: 3. This CDR3 spans 15 amino acids. The germline V gene encodes CDR1 SQVTM and CDR2 ANQGSEA. CDR3 in DNA: TGCAGCGTCCGGACTAGCGGGAGTAACACCGGGGAGCTGTTTTTT. Its protein is CSVRTSGSNTGELFF.

The chain has TRBV5-1 and TRBJ2-1, with 9 nucleotides matching TRBD2. This CDR3 has 17 amino acids. V was pared by 0 bases and J by 0 bases, with 4 bases of the junction left unmatched. Per germline, CDR1 SGHRS and CDR2 YFSETQ. The CDR3 spells CASSLEAGGSSYNEQFF. DNA for the CDR3: TGCGCCAGCAGCTTGGAGGCGGGAGGGAGCTCCTACAATGAGCAGTTCTTC.

The chain uses TRBV5-1 and TRBJ1-6; no clear D. V was clipped by 2 bases and J by 2 bases, with 11 bases between them. The CDR3 is 16 residues long. CDR1 and CDR2 (germline): SGHRS, YFSETQ. The CDR3 loop reads CASSFGGQAYNSPLHF. For the CDR3, the DNA is TGCGCCAGCAGCTTTGGCGGGCAGGCCTATAATTCACCCCTCCACTTT. The variable domain in full, completed from reference TRBV5-1 and TRBJ1-6, reads KAGVTQTPRYLIKTRGQQVTLSCSPISGHRSVSWYQQTPGQGLQFLFEYFSETQRNKGNFPGRFSGRQFSNSRSEMNVSTLELGDSALYLCASSFGGQAYNSPLHFGNGTRLTVT.

The genes are TRBV6-1 and TRBJ2-1; possibly TRBD1 for D (5 bases). V was pared by 2 bases and J by 0 bases, with 14 bases between. Germline CDR1 reads MNHNS; CDR2 reads SASEGT. This CDR3 has 17 residues. DNA of the CDR3: TGTGCCAGCAGTGAACATTGGGGCGGAAGCTCCTACAATGAGCAGTTCTTC. Translation gives CASSEHWGGSSYNEQFF.

The rearrangement links TRBV5-6 to TRBJ2-5; 7 bases line up with TRBD2. Losses at the gene ends were 4 bases for V and 1 base for J; bases not matched to a gene: 10. This CDR3 comprises 16 residues. Germline V gene sequence: CDR1 SGHDT, CDR2 YYEEEE. The DNA for the CDR3 is TGTGCCAGCAGCGACCTCTCTAGCGGCGTCCAAGAGACCCAGTACTTC. The encoded protein is CASSDLSSGVQETQYF. Supplemented by reference TRBV5-6 and TRBJ2-5, the full variable domain reads DAGVTQSPTHLIKTRGQQVTLRCSPKSGHDTVSWYQQALGQGPQFIFQYYEEEERQRGNFPDRFSGHQFPNYSSELNVNALLLGDSALYLCASSDLSSGVQETQYFGPGTRLLVL.

J is TRBJ2-7 and V is TRBV5-4, with TRBD1 matching 7 bases. The CDR3 runs 13 residues. V gave up 4 bases and J gave up 4 bases; unmatched junction bases: 5. Germline CDR1 SGHNT, CDR2 YYREEE (reference sequence). CDR3 residues: CASSNRDRYEQYF. CDR3 nucleotides: TGTGCCAGCAGCAACCGGGACAGATACGAGCAGTACTTC.

The chain uses TRBV6-5 and TRBJ1-2, with D unclear. Germline loops: CDR1 MNHEY, CDR2 SVGAGI. Trimming cost V 4 bases and J 4 bases, with 13 bases left between them. This CDR3 contains 14 residues. The CDR3, as DNA: TGTGCCAGCAGTTCCTCGAGGGAGGCCTATGGCTACACCTTC. Its protein is CASSSSREAYGYTF.

The CDR3 nucleotides are TGTGCCAGCAGTGAACGCAGGGATGAAAAACTGTTTTTT. Translating it yields CASSERRDEKLFF. The rearrangement joins TRBV2 to TRBJ1-4; a possible D gene is TRBD1 (5 bases). From germline, CDR1 is SNHLY and CDR2 FYNNEI. Trimming pared 2 bases from V and 6 bases from J, leaving 7 bases between. The CDR3 has 13 residues.

The genes are TRBV5-1 and TRBJ2-1; D call uncertain. Germline values: CDR1 SGHRS, CDR2 YFSETQ. The V end lost 0 bases, the J end lost 1 base, and 5 bases lay between the germline ends. The CDR3 covers 14 residues. The CDR3 coding sequence is TGCGCCAGCAGCTTGGACTTGTCCTACAATGAGCAGTTCTTC. Translating gives CASSLDLSYNEQFF.

The chain couples TRBV19 to TRBJ1-4; a possible D gene is TRBD1 (6 bases). CDR3 length: 15 residues. V dropped 7 bases and J dropped 5 bases, with 17 bases sitting between them. Germline values: CDR1 LNHDA, CDR2 SQIVND (reference sequence). CDR3 DNA sequence: TGTGCCAGTACCAAGACACGGGACAAAAATGAAAAACTGTTTTTT. Encoded protein: CASTKTRDKNEKLFF.